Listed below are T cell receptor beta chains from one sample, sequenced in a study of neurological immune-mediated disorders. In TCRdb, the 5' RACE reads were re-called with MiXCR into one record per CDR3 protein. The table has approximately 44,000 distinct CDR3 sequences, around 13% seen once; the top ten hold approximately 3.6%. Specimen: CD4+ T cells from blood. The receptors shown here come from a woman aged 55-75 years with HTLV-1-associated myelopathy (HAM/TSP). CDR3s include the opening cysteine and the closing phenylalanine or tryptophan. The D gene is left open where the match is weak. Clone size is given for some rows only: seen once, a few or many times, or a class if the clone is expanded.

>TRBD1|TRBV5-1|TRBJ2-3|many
CASSLSRTGGTDTQYF
TGCGCCAGCAGCTTGTCTCGGACAGGTGGAACAGATACGCAGTATTTT
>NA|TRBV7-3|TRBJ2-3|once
CASRPDSQETQYF
TGTGCCAGCAGACCCGACTCGCAAGAGACCCAGTATTTT
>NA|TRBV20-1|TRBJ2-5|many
CSAIGAGETQYF
TGCAGTGCTATCGGGGCCGGCGAGACCCAGTACTTC
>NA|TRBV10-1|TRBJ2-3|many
CASSERIRNTQYF
TGCGCCAGCAGTGAGCGCATTAGGAATACGCAGTATTTT
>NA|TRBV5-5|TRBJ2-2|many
CASSPLDTGSGELFF
TGTGCCAGCAGCCCTCTAGATACGGGCAGCGGGGAGCTGTTTTTT
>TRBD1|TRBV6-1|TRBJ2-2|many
CASTPTGLSGELFF
TGTGCCAGCACCCCGACAGGGCTTTCGGGGGAGCTGTTTTTT
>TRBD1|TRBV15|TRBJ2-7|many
CATSKTGGFGEQYF
TGTGCCACCAGCAAGACAGGGGGCTTTGGCGAGCAGTACTTC
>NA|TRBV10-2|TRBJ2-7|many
CASSDQGPTPSSYEQYF
TGCGCCAGCAGTGATCAGGGGCCCACTCCGAGCTCCTACGAGCAGTACTTC
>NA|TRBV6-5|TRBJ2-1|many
CASRYKRGKGVGYNEQFF
TGTGCCAGCAGATATAAAAGGGGGAAGGGGGTGGGCTACAATGAGCAGTTCTTC
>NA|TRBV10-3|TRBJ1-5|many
CAISPGGGGQPQHF
TGTGCCATCAGTCCGGGGGGGGGCGGTCAGCCCCAGCATTTT
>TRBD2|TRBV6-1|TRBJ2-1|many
CASSENSGGGARQFF
TGTGCCAGCAGTGAAAATAGCGGGGGGGGGGCTAGGCAGTTCTTC
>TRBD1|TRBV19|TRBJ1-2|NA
CASSIGDRTSNYGYTF
TGTGCCAGTAGTATAGGGGACAGAACCTCTAACTATGGCTACACCTTC
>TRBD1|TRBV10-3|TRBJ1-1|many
CAIGRDRLTEAFF
TGTGCCATCGGCCGGGACAGGCTGACTGAAGCTTTCTTT
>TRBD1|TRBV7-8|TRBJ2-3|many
CASSWTGDTQYF
TGTGCCAGCAGCTGGACAGGGGATACGCAGTATTTT